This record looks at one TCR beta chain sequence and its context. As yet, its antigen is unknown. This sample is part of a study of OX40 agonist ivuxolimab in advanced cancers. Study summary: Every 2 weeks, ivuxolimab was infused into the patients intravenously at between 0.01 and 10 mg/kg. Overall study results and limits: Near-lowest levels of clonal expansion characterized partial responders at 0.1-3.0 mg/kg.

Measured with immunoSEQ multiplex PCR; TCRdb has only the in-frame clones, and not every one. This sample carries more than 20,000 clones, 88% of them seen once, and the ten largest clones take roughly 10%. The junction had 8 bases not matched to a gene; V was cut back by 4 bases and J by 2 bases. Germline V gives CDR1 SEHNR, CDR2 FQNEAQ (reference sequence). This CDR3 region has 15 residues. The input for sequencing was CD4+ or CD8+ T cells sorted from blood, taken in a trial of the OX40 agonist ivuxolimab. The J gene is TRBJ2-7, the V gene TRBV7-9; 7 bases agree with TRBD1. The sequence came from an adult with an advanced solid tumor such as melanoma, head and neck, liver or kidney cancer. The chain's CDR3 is CASSSVGTDPYEQYF. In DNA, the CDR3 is TGTGCCAGCAGCTCGGTCGGGACAGATCCCTACGAGCAGTACTTC.